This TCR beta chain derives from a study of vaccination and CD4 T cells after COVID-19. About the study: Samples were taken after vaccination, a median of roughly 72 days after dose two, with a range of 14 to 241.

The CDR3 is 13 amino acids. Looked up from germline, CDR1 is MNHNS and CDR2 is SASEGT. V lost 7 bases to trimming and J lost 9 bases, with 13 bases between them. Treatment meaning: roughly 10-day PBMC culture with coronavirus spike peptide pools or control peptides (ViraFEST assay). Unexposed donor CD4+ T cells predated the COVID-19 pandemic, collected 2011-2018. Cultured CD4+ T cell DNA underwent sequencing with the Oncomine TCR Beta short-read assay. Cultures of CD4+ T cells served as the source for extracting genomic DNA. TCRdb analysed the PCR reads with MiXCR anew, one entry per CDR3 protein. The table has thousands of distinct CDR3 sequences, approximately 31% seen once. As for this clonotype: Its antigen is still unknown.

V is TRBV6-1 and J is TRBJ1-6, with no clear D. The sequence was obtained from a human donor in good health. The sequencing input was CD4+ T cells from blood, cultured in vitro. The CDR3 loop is CASISFIGSPLHF. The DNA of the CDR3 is TGTGCCAGCATTTCCTTCATCGGTTCACCCCTCCACTTT.